Given below is one T cell receptor beta chain in context. Lacking the conserved final phenylalanine or tryptophan, this CDR3 likely reflects a read error. This entry comes from a study of Graves' ophthalmopathy and Graves' hyperthyroidism. This CDR3 comprises 12 residues. Germline V gene sequence: CDR1 SGHVS, CDR2 FQNEAQ. TCR beta CDR3 regions were amplified from RNA transcripts. A first-round RT-PCR used HTBI primers, followed by a second-round multiplex PCR. A single record per CDR3 protein comes from TCRdb applying MiXCR to the multiplex PCR reads. The table shows 500,000 to 700,000 distinct CDR3 sequences, with 22% occurring only once.

What was sequenced was peripheral blood. This receptor was identified in a young woman with stable Graves' hyperthyroidism. Some clones in this sample may be carry-over from other donors' samples. The chain carries TRBV7-8 and TRBJ1-5; TRBD1 is a possible D gene (5 bases). CDR3 loop: CAGSSRGQPQHV. DNA of the CDR3: TGTGCCGGCAGCTCTAGGGGACAGCCCCAGCATGTT.